This TCR beta chain originates from a study of T cell changes during pregnancy in multiple sclerosis. Losses at the gene ends were 4 bases for V and 1 base for J; bases not matched to a gene: 6. CDR1 LGHNA and CDR2 YNFKEQ come from the germline V gene. The CDR3 spans 17 residues. This table comes from immunoSEQ multiplex PCR, and its TCRdb copy is limited to in-frame clones, with some not included. The profile shows about 18,000 clones, more than 75% of them singletons. The source of this sequence is a female donor with multiple sclerosis, enrolled in a pregnancy study. J is TRBJ2-7 and V is TRBV4-2; TRBD2 agrees at 14 bases. The sample in question was CD8+ T cells from peripheral blood mononuclear cells, obtained after pregnancy. CDR3 residues: CASSPGTSGRPSYEQYF. In DNA, the CDR3 is TGTGCCAGCAGCCCTGGGACTAGCGGGAGACCGTCCTACGAGCAGTACTTC.